Shown below are 21 T cell receptor beta chains from a single sample sequenced in a study of T cells after yellow fever vaccination. TCRdb re-called the 5' RACE reads through MiXCR, storing one row per CDR3 protein. The table records roughly 170,000 distinct CDR3 sequences, 7% to 10% of them present only once. The sample was CD8+ T cells sorted from PBMCs, taken 45 days after the yellow fever booster vaccination. The receptors here all came from a man aged 18 to 30 who received the YFV17D yellow fever vaccine.

A word on this clonotype: A single base separates this from a much larger clone, so it may be a read error. The V and J genes are TRBV4-3 and TRBJ2-2, with D possibly being TRBD2 (5 bases). Germline CDR1 and CDR2: LGHNA and YSLEER. The CDR3 consists of 15 residues. The CDR3 DNA follows: TGCGCCAGCAGCCAAGTGGCCGTGAACACCGGGGTGCTGTTTTTT. Amino acids: CASSQVAVNTGVLFF.

This clonotype showed up just a few times. The rearrangement joins TRBV6-5 to TRBJ2-3; maybe TRBD2 (6 bases). Germline values: CDR1 MNHEY, CDR2 SVGAGI. Trimming shortened V by 0 bases and J by 6 bases, and 10 bases separated the two germline ends. The CDR3 extends over 14 amino acids. CDR3 region: CASSYSTDYDTQYF. In nucleotides, the CDR3 is TGTGCCAGCAGTTACTCGACGGACTACGATACGCAGTATTTT.

This clonotype was counted ten times or more. This chain connects TRBV7-2 to TRBJ2-5; D gene uncertain. V lost 3 bases to trimming and J lost 5 bases, with 7 bases between them. This CDR3 is built from 12 residues. From germline, CDR1 is SGHTA and CDR2 FQGNSA. The CDR3 region has the DNA TGTGCCAGCAGCTTCTTGGACGAGACCCAGTACTTC. Protein: CASSFLDETQYF.

This clonotype was counted many times. The chain links TRBV4-3 to TRBJ1-1; D is unresolved. The CDR3 contains 14 residues. The V gene lost 1 base and the J gene lost 2 bases, with 8 bases spanning the gap. Germline CDR1 and CDR2: LGHNA and YSLEER. CDR3 nucleotide sequence: TGCGCCAGCAGCCAAGGGGTCCTAAACACTGAAGCTTTCTTT. Amino acid sequence: CASSQGVLNTEAFF.

This clonotype showed up many times. J is TRBJ2-3 and V is TRBV4-1; TRBD2 might be the D (7 bases). CDR3 length: 16 residues. V gave up 2 bases and J gave up 3 bases, with 15 bases separating them. CDR1 is MGHRA and CDR2 is YSYEKL in the germline V gene. The CDR3 region has the DNA TGCGCCAGCAGCCAAATTGGGGGGGCCAAGACAGATACGCAGTATTTT. It yields the protein CASSQIGGAKTDTQYF.

This clonotype has only a few counts. This sequence joins TRBV10-3 and TRBJ1-1; D is ambiguous. The CDR3 loop spans 12 amino acids. Trimming took 3 bases from V and 8 from J, leaving 10 bases between them. CDR1 ENHRY and CDR2 SYGVKD come from the germline V gene. The CDR3 spells CAISDVGMEAFF. CDR3 coding DNA: TGTGCCATCAGTGACGTAGGGATGGAAGCTTTCTTT.

The CDR3 loop reads CASRPTGNTEAFF. CDR3 DNA sequence: TGTGCCAGCAGACCTACAGGGAACACTGAAGCTTTCTTT. The chain carries TRBV6-2 or TRBV6-3 and TRBJ1-1, with D possibly being TRBD1 (5 bases). Germline assignment: CDR1 MNHEY and CDR2 SVGEGT. The V and J ends lost 6 bases and 1 base respectively, with 9 bases between them. The CDR3 consists of 13 residues.

This clonotype was counted ten times or more. This sequence joins TRBV4-2 and TRBJ2-1, with TRBD1 as a possible D gene (6 bases). The V gene's germline CDR1 is LGHNA and CDR2 YNFKEQ. The CDR3 consists of 18 residues. Trimming cost V 0 bases and J 1 base, with 16 bases left between them. The CDR3 DNA reads as TGTGCCAGCAGCCAAGATGCTTTAGGCAGGGGTTCCTACAATGAGCAGTTCTTC. Translated: CASSQDALGRGSYNEQFF.

This clonotype was counted only a few times. V is TRBV2 and J is TRBJ2-5; 7 bases map to TRBD2. This CDR3 contains 13 residues. Germline V lookup: CDR1 SNHLY, CDR2 FYNNEI. The ends lost 7 bases at V and 4 bases at J; junction bases unmatched: 6. CDR3 region: CASNPGLRETQYF. CDR3 sequence (DNA): TGTGCCAGCAATCCGGGACTACGAGAGACCCAGTACTTC. The full variable domain, completed using reference TRBV2 and TRBJ2-5, is EPEVTQTPSHQVTQMGQEVILRCVPISNHLYFYWYRQILGQKVEFLVSFYNNEISEKSEIFDDQFSVERPDGSNFTLKIRSTKLEDSAMYFCASNPGLRETQYFGPGTRLLVL.

This clonotype was observed many times. The genes are TRBV10-3 and TRBJ2-5; D unclear. Per the germline V gene, CDR1 is ENHRY and CDR2 is SYGVKD. There are 15 residues in the CDR3. V was shortened by 6 bases and J by 0 bases, with 14 bases between the two germline ends. Here the CDR3 reads CAISDIRQYQETQYF. CDR3 DNA sequence: TGTGCCATCAGCGACATCCGGCAGTACCAAGAGACCCAGTACTTC.

A few counts support this clonotype. This rearrangement joins TRBV7-2 to TRBJ2-7; TRBD1 aligns across 12 bases. CDR1 is SGHTA, CDR2 FQGNSA, per germline. The CDR3 runs to 20 residues. V lost 2 bases and J lost 0; bases outside the gene matches: 14. The CDR3 sequence is CASSLKERDRGPAFSYEQYV. The CDR3 DNA sequence: TGTGCCAGCAGCTTAAAAGAACGGGACAGGGGGCCTGCTTTCTCCTACGAGCAGTACGTC.

This clonotype was seen a few times. The chain combines TRBV10-3 with TRBJ2-1, with D possibly matching TRBD1 (6 bases). Germline CDR1 and CDR2: ENHRY and SYGVKD. V shed 7 bases and J shed 1 base, with 11 bases lying between them. There are 14 residues in the CDR3. The chain's CDR3 is CAIMGQGSYNEQFF. The CDR3 DNA reads TGTGCCATCATGGGGCAGGGGTCCTACAATGAGCAGTTCTTC.

The sample holds many counts of this clonotype. CDR3 sequence reads: CASSLGGADTQYF. DNA of the CDR3: TGTGCCAGCAGTTTAGGAGGGGCGGATACGCAGTATTTT. The gene calls are TRBV12-3 or TRBV12-4 and TRBJ2-3; the D call may be TRBD1 or TRBD2 (5 bases each). The CDR3 has 13 residues. V was clipped by 1 base and J by 6 bases, with 8 bases between them.

This clonotype was observed many times. V usage is TRBV4-1 and J usage is TRBJ1-5; no clear D. Germline V gene data show CDR1 as MGHRA and CDR2 as YSYEKL. The V gene lost 1 base and the J gene lost 0 bases, with 7 bases spanning the gap. The CDR3 sequence is 15 residues long. The CDR3 protein is CASSQGADSNQPQHF. CDR3 coding DNA: TGCGCCAGCAGCCAAGGCGCAGATAGCAATCAGCCCCAGCATTTT.

This clonotype was picked up a small number of times. This chain links TRBV4-1 with TRBJ2-2, with no clear D. V lost 4 bases and J lost 0, with 3 bases in between. Germline V gives CDR1 MGHRA, CDR2 YSYEKL. This CDR3 is built from 13 residues. The CDR3 sequence: CASSRANTGELFF. The DNA of the CDR3 is TGCGCCAGCAGCCGGGCGAACACCGGGGAGCTGTTTTTT.

The CDR3 DNA is TGTGCCAGCAGCGGGGTGCGGGGGGGTCAAGAGACCCAGTACTTC. Protein sequence: CASSGVRGGQETQYF. This chain connects TRBV9 to TRBJ2-5, with TRBD2 matching 9 bases. Germline lookup yields CDR1 SGDLS and CDR2 YYNGEE. The CDR3 has 15 residues. Trimming cost V 3 bases and J 2 bases; bases outside gene matches: 5.

CDR3 residues: CASRLQEGSPYEQYF. The CDR3 DNA sequence: TGTGCCAGCAGGTTACAGGAGGGGAGCCCCTACGAGCAGTACTTC. The chain combines TRBV6-5 with TRBJ2-7, with a tentative D call TRBD2 (6 bases). From germline, CDR1 is MNHEY and CDR2 SVGAGI. The CDR3 has 15 amino acids. Trimming took off 6 bases at V and 2 bases at J, with 17 bases between the two ends.

This clonotype came up a few times. The chain is built from TRBV9 and TRBJ2-2; D assignment may be TRBD1 or TRBD2 (5 bases each). Per germline, CDR1 SGDLS and CDR2 YYNGEE. The V end lost 4 bases, the J end lost 5 bases, and 18 bases lay between the germline ends. This CDR3 comprises 16 residues. CDR3 in amino acids: CASSPPPGRGTGELFF. The CDR3 DNA reads as TGTGCCAGCAGCCCCCCTCCGGGAAGGGGAACCGGGGAGCTGTTTTTT.

This clonotype was recorded a few times. The gene calls are TRBV4-3 and TRBJ1-6; D remains ambiguous. This CDR3 comprises 15 residues. Trimming removed 0 bases from V and 5 bases from J, with 8 bases in between. Germline V gives CDR1 LGHNA, CDR2 YSLEER. CDR3 in amino acids: CASSQDIGDNSPLHF. The CDR3 bases are TGCGCCAGCAGCCAAGACATCGGGGATAATTCACCCCTCCACTTT.

This clonotype was detected a few times. This rearrangement joins TRBV5-6 to TRBJ2-7; tentatively, D is TRBD2 (6 bases). This CDR3 is built from 15 residues. Germline loops: CDR1 SGHDT, CDR2 YYEEEE. V lost 2 bases, J lost 1 base, and 13 bases lay in between. CDR3 nucleotide sequence: TGTGCCAGCAGCTTCTGGGTAGCGGCTTCCTACGAGCAGTACTTC. Amino acid sequence: CASSFWVAASYEQYF.

The chain carries TRBV10-2 and TRBJ2-5, with 8 bases identical to TRBD2. CDR1 and CDR2 from the germline V gene are WSHSY and SAAADI. The trim removed 8 bases at V and 3 bases at J, leaving 5 bases unmatched. The CDR3 is 13 amino acids. The CDR3: CASSGLAEETQYF. CDR3 coding DNA: TGCGCCAGCTCTGGACTAGCCGAAGAGACCCAGTACTTC.